These 10 T cell receptor beta chains originate from one sample sequenced in a study of shared clonotypes between healthy human individuals. Assay used: immunoSEQ multiplex PCR; TCRdb lists only in-frame clones, some missing. This sample has under 2,000,000 clones, with about 95% found just once. Naive CD8 isolation took CD45RO-negative cells positively selected for CCR7 and excluded terminally differentiated effector memory CD45RA+ cells. The sample comprised naive CD8+ T cells sorted from blood. The receptors were sampled from a man between 18 and 29 years old in good health.

The chain couples TRBV6-5 to TRBJ2-7; D not resolved. Germline values: CDR1 MNHEY, CDR2 SVGAGI. The CDR3 is 13 amino acids. V was shortened by 7 bases and J by 1 base, with 11 bases between the two germline ends. CDR3 coding DNA: TGTGCCAGCATTCCGCAGAATTCCTACGAGCAGTACTTC. Translated: CASIPQNSYEQYF.

The chain couples TRBV27 to TRBJ1-4, with D maybe TRBD1 (6 bases). Trimming stripped 3 bases from V and 7 bases from J, with 12 bases between. CDR3 length: 14 residues. CDR1 is MNHEY, CDR2 SMNVEV, per germline (reference sequence). The CDR3 coding sequence is TGTGCCAGCAGTTTTGGAGGGGGAGGTGAAAAACTGTTTTTT. It is translated as CASSFGGGGEKLFF. Filled out from reference TRBV27 and TRBJ1-4, the complete variable domain reads EAQVTQNPRYLITVTGKKLTVTCSQNMNHEYMSWYRQDPGLGLRQIYYSMNVEVTDKGDVPEGYKVSRKEKRNFPLILESPSPNQTSLYFCASSFGGGGEKLFFGSGTQLSVL.

Notes on this clone: This CDR3 is also generated by other DNA sequences in the sample. V is TRBV27 and J is TRBJ2-7; D assignment may be TRBD1 or TRBD2 (6 bases each). This CDR3 region has 13 residues. Trimming pared 5 bases from V and 1 base from J, leaving 9 bases between. Germline CDR1 and CDR2: MNHEY and SMNVEV (reference sequence). This chain's CDR3 is CASSPGASYEQYF. For the CDR3, the DNA is TGTGCCAGCAGTCCGGGGGCGTCCTACGAGCAGTACTTC.

This clone showed up just once. V is TRBV30 and J is TRBJ2-7, with D unclear. Germline lookup yields CDR1 GTSNPN and CDR2 SVGIG (reference sequence). The CDR3 covers 13 residues. Written as DNA, the CDR3 is TGTGTTTTTAAGGGTACTGCCTCCTACGAGCAGTACTTC. Translating gives CVFKGTASYEQYF.

V and J are TRBV4-1 and TRBJ1-1, with TRBD1 matching over 7 bases. The CDR3 sequence is 15 residues long. Germline V gives CDR1 MGHRA, CDR2 YSYEKL. V lost 0 bases, J lost 3 bases, and 4 bases stayed unmatched. CDR3 residues: CASSQDDRVDTEAFF. CDR3 nucleotides: TGCGCCAGCAGCCAAGATGACAGGGTCGACACTGAAGCTTTCTTT.

This clone was observed a single time. This chain uses TRBV4-1 with TRBJ2-3; D gene uncertain. V lost 6 bases and J 4 bases, leaving 11 bases between the germline ends. Germline lookup yields CDR1 MGHRA and CDR2 YSYEKL. There are 13 residues in the CDR3. In nucleotides, the CDR3 is TGCGCCAGCAGGACCGTCATGTCAGATACGCAGTATTTT. Protein product: CASRTVMSDTQYF.

The CDR3 protein is CATSRDWGGLQETQYF. Written as DNA, the CDR3 is TGTGCCACCAGCAGAGATTGGGGGGGACTGCAAGAGACCCAGTACTTC. V usage is TRBV15 and J usage is TRBJ2-5; TRBD2 agrees at 7 bases. Trimming took 0 bases from V and 2 from J; bases not matched to a gene: 6. The CDR3 contains 16 residues. The germline V gene has CDR1 LNHNV and CDR2 YYDKDF (reference sequence).

The chain has TRBV27 and TRBJ2-1, with D possibly matching TRBD2 (6 bases). Germline assignment: CDR1 MNHEY and CDR2 SMNVEV (reference sequence). The CDR3 has 16 residues. Trimming left V 4 bases short and J 4 bases short, with 17 bases between. The CDR3: CASSSARELAYNEQFF. In DNA, the CDR3 is TGTGCCAGCAGTTCCGCGAGAGAGCTAGCGTACAATGAGCAGTTCTTC.

The chain links TRBV4-1 to TRBJ1-6; 9 bases line up with TRBD1. The length of the CDR3 is 16 residues. Germline CDR1 is MGHRA and CDR2 is YSYEKL. Losses at the gene ends were 3 bases for V and 7 bases for J; bases not matched to a gene: 7. The CDR3 coding sequence is TGCGCCAGCAGCCACCGGACAGGGGCCGGGAATTCACCCCTCCACTTT. It translates to CASSHRTGAGNSPLHF.

V is TRBV19 and J is TRBJ1-5, with 9 positions matching TRBD1. The J segment lost 6 bases and the V segment lost 0 bases, leaving 3 bases of the junction unmatched. Per the germline V gene, CDR1 is LNHDA and CDR2 is SQIVND (reference sequence). The CDR3 extends over 15 amino acids. For the CDR3, the DNA is TGTGCCAGTAGTATAGAACAGGGGGCACGTCAGCCCCAGCATTTT. This encodes CASSIEQGARQPQHF.